The clone carrying this TCR beta chain was found a few times. By 5'RACE template switching, TCR cDNA was produced, with a universal primer site and UMIs added in the process. MiXCR was run by TCRdb on the 5' RACE reads, yielding one entry per CDR3 protein. This table holds about 94,000 distinct CDR3 sequences, 7.5% to 10% found once. V shed 1 base and J shed 12 bases, with 12 bases lying between them. Germline CDR1 is SEHNR and CDR2 is FQNEAQ (reference sequence). CDR3 length equals 13 residues. The data stem from a study of T cells after yellow fever vaccination. Study-level findings and limits: Abundant bulk-derived clonotypes could contaminate FACS-sorted repertoires. CD4 and CD8 compartments shared a small share of clonotypes.

The V call is TRBV7-9, the J call TRBJ1-4; D remains ambiguous. The sample in question was CD8+ T cells not binding an NS4B(214-222) dextramer, sorted from PBMCs, obtained roughly 14 days after the first yellow fever vaccination. The TCR originated in a man between 18 and 29 years old who received the YFV17D yellow fever vaccine. CDR3 in amino acids: CASSLDLYEQLFF. The DNA of the CDR3 is TGTGCCAGCAGCTTAGACCTGTACGAACAACTGTTTTTT. The variable domain in full, with the rest retrieved from reference TRBV7-9 and TRBJ1-4, is DTGVSQNPRHKITKRGQNVTFRCDPISEHNRLYWYRQTLGQGPEFLTYFQNEAQLEKSRLLSDRFSAERPKGSFSTLEIQRTEQGDSAMYLCASSLDLYEQLFFGSGTQLSVL.